This T cell receptor (beta chain) was recovered during a study of blood T cell repertoires in COVID-19. TCRdb's copy holds only in-frame clones and misses some; the assay was immunoSEQ multiplex PCR. The table records approximately 280,000 clones, roughly 86% of them present only once. V lost 9 bases, J lost 3 bases, and 10 bases lay in between. Per germline, CDR1 KGHDR and CDR2 SFDVKD. This CDR3 region has 12 residues. The chain has TRBV24-1 and TRBJ1-1; possibly TRBD1 for D (5 bases). Sequenced material: PBMCs or T cells enriched from blood (not recorded which). This receptor was identified in a woman aged 18-30 years who had recovered from COVID-19. CDR3 sequence reads: CATGGGDTEAFF. The CDR3 DNA sequence: TGTGCCACCGGGGGAGGGGACACTGAAGCTTTCTTT.